Sequencing of this TCR beta chain was carried out in a study of blood T cell repertoires in COVID-19. Germline V gene sequence: CDR1 SNHLY, CDR2 FYNNEI. This CDR3 contains 13 residues. Trimming took off 5 bases at V and 7 bases at J, with 11 bases between the two ends. Assay used: immunoSEQ multiplex PCR; TCRdb lists only in-frame clones, some missing. The sample has 55,000 to 70,000 clones; around 87% are singletons. This chain uses TRBV2 with TRBJ2-2, with a weak D call TRBD2 (6 bases). This TCR was sampled from a woman between 18 and 30 years old with acute or convalescent COVID-19. Sequencing was done on a sample of peripheral blood. The CDR3: CASSKQGLGELFF. The CDR3 nucleotides are TGTGCCAGCAGTAAGCAGGGACTCGGGGAGCTGTTTTTT.